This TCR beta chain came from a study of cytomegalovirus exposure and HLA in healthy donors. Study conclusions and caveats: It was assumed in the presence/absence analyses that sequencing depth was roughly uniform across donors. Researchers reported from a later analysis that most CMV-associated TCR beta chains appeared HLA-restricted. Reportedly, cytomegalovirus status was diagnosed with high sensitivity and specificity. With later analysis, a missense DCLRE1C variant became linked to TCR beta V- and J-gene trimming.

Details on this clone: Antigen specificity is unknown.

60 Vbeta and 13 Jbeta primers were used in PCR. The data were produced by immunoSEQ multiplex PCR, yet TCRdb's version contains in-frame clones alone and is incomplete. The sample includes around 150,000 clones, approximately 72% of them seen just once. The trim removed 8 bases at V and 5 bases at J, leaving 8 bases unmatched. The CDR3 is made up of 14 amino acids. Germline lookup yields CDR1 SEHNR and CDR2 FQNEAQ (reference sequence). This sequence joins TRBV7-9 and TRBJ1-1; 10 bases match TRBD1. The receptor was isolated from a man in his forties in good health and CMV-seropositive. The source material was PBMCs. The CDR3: CASAGGGQGTEAFF. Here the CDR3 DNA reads TGTGCCAGCGCAGGAGGGGGACAGGGGACTGAAGCTTTCTTT. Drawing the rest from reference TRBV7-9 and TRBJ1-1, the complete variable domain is DTGVSQNPRHKITKRGQNVTFRCDPISEHNRLYWYRQTLGQGPEFLTYFQNEAQLEKSRLLSDRFSAERPKGSFSTLEIQRTEQGDSAMYLCASAGGGQGTEAFFGQGTRLTVV.